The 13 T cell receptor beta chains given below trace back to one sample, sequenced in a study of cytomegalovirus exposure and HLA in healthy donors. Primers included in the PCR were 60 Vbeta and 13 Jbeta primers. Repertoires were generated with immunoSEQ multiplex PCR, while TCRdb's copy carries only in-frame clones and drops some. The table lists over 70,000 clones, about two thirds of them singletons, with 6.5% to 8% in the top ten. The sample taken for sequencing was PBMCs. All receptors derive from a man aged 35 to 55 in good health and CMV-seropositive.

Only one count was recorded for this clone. CDR3 loop: CASSLDGRSYNEQFF. In DNA form, the CDR3 reads TGTGCCAGCAGCTTAGACGGGAGATCCTACAATGAGCAGTTCTTC. The chain carries TRBV7-3 and TRBJ2-1; weak D call: TRBD2 (6 bases). Trimming removed 2 bases from V and 1 base from J, with 9 bases in between. This CDR3 region has 15 residues. Germline lookup yields CDR1 SGHTA and CDR2 FQGTGA.

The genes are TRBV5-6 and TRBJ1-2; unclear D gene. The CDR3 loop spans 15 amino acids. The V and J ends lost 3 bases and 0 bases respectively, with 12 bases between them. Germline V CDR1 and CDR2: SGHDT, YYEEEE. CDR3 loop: CASSSGFSTNYGYTF. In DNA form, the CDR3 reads TGTGCCAGCAGCTCGGGGTTTTCGACTAACTATGGCTACACCTTC.

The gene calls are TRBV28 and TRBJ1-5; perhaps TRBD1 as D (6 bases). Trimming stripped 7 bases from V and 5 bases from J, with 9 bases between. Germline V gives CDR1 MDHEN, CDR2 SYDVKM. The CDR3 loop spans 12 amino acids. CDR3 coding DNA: TGTGCCAGCACCGGGGGGCATCAGCCCCAGCATTTT. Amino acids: CASTGGHQPQHF.

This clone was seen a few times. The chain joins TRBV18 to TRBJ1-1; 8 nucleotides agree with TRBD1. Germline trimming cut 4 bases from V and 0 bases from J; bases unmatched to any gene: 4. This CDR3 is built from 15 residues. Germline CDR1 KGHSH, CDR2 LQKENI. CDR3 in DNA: TGTGCCAGCTCACTAGGACAGGGACTGAACACTGAAGCTTTCTTT. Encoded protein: CASSLGQGLNTEAFF.

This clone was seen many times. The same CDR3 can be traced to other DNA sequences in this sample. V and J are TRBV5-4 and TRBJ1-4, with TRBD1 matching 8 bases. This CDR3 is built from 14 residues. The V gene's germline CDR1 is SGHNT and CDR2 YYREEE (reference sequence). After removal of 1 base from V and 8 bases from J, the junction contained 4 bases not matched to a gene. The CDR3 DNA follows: TGTGCCAGCAGCTTGCAGGGGGCGACAGAAAAACTGTTTTTT. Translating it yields CASSLQGATEKLFF.

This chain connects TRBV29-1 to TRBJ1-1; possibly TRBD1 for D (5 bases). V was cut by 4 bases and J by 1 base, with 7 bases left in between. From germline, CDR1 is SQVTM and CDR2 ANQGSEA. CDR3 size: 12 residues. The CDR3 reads CSVGTGNTEAFF. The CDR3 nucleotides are TGCAGCGTTGGCACAGGGAACACTGAAGCTTTCTTT.

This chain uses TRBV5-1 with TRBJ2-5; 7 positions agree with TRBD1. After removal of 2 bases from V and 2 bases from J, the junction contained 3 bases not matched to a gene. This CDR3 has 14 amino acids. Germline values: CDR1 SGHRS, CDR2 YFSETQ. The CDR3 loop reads CASSLRGPQETQYF. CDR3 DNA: TGCGCCAGCAGCTTAAGGGGGCCTCAAGAGACCCAGTACTTC.

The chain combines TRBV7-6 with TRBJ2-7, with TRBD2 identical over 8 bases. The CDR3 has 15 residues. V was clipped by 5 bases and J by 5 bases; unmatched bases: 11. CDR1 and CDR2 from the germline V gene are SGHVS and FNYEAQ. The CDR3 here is CASSLSSGSTNEQYF. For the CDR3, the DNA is TGTGCCAGCAGCCTGTCCAGCGGGAGTACCAACGAGCAGTACTTC.

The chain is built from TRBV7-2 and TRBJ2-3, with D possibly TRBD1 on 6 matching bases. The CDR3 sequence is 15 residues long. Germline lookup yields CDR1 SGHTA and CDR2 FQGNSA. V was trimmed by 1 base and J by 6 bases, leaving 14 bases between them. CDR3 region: CASSLGGPQGDTQYF. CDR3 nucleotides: TGTGCCAGCAGCTTAGGGGGACCGCAGGGGGATACGCAGTATTTT.

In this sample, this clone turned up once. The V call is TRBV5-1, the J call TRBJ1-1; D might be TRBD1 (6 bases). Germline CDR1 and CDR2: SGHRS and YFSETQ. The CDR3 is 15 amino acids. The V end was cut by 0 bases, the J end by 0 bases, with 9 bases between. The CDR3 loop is CASSLVGGMNTEAFF. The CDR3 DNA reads TGCGCCAGCAGCTTGGTAGGGGGTATGAACACTGAAGCTTTCTTT.

The CDR3 sequence is CASSAPGQSNQPQHF. The CDR3, as DNA: TGTGCCAGCAGTGCCCCGGGACAGAGCAATCAGCCCCAGCATTTT. The chain recombines TRBV28 with TRBJ1-5; 7 nucleotides match TRBD1. The CDR3 contains 15 residues. The germline V gene has CDR1 MDHEN and CDR2 SYDVKM. The V segment lost 5 bases and the J segment 1 base; nucleotides outside the gene matches: 5.

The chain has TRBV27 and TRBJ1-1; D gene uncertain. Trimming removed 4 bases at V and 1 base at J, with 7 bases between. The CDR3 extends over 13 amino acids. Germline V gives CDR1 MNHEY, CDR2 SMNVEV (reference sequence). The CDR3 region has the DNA TGTGCCAGCAGTTCCCGACAGAACACTGAAGCTTTCTTT. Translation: CASSSRQNTEAFF.

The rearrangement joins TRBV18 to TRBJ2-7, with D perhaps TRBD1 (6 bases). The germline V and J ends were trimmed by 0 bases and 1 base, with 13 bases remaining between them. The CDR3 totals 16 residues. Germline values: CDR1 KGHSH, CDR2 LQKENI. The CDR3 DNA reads TGTGCCAGCTCACCACCCACAGGGCCTGCATCCTACGAGCAGTACTTC. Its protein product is CASSPPTGPASYEQYF.